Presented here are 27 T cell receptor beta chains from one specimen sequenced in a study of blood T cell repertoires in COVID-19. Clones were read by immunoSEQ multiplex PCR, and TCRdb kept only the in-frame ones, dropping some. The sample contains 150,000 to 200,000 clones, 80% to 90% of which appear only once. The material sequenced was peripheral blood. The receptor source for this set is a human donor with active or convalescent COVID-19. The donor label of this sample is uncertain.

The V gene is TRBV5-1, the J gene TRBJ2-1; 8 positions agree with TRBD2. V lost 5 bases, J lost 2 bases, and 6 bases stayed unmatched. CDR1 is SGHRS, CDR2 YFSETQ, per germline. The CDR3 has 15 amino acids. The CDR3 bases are TGCGCCAGCAGGGAGGCCGGGGGGGCCTACAATGAGCAGTTCTTC. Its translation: CASREAGGAYNEQFF.

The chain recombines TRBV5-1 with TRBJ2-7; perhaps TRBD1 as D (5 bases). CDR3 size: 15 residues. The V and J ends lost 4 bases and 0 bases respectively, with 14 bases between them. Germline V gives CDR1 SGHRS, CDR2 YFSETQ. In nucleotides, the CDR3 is TGCGCCAGCAGCAAAAACGACAGATCCTCCTACGAGCAGTACTTC. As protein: CASSKNDRSSYEQYF.

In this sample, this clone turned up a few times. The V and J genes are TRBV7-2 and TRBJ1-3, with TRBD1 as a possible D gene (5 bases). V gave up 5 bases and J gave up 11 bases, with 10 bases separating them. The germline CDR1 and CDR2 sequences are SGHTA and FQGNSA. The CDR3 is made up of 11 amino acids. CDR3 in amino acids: CASSPTGPIYF. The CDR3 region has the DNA TGTGCCAGCAGCCCCACAGGCCCCATATATTTT.

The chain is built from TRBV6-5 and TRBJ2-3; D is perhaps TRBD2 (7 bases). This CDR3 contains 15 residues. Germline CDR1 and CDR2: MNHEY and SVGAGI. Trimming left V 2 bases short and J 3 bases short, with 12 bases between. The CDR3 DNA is TGTGCCAGCAGTTACCAGGGGAGGGGAACAGATACGCAGTATTTT. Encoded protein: CASSYQGRGTDTQYF.

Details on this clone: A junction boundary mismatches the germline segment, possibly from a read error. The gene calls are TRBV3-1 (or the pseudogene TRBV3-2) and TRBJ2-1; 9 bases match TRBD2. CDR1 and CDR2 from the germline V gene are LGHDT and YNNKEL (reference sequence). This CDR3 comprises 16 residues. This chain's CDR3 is CASSQAWGHSGGRLVF. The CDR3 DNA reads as TGTGCCAGCAGCCAAGCTTGGGGGCATAGCGGGGGCCGATTGGTCTTC.

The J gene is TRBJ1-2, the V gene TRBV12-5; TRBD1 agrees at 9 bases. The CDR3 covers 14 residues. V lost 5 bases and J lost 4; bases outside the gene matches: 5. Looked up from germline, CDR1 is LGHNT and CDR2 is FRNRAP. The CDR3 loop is CASGPGTGRYGYTF. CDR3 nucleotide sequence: TGTGCTAGTGGTCCCGGGACAGGGCGCTATGGCTACACCTTC.

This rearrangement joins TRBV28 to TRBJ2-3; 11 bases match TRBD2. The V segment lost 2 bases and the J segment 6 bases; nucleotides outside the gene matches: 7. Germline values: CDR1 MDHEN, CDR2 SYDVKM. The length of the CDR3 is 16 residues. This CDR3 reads CASSLILSGGEDTQYF. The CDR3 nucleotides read TGTGCCAGCAGTTTAATTCTTAGCGGGGGGGAGGATACGCAGTATTTT. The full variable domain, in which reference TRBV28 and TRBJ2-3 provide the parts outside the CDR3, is DVKVTQSSRYLVKRTGEKVFLECVQDMDHENMFWYRQDPGLGLRLIYFSYDVKMKEKGDIPEGYSVSREKKERFSLILESASTNQTSMYLCASSLILSGGEDTQYFGPGTRLTVL.

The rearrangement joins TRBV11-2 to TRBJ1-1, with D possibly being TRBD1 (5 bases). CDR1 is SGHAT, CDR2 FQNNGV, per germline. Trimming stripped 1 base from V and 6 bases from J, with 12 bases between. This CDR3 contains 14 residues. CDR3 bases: TGTGCCAGCAGCTTAGTGGACATAAGGGCTGAAGCTTTCTTT. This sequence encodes CASSLVDIRAEAFF. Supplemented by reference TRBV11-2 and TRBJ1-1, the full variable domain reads EAGVAQSPRYKIIEKRQSVAFWCNPISGHATLYWYQQILGQGPKLLIQFQNNGVVDDSQLPKDRFSAERLKGVDSTLKIQPAKLEDSAVYLCASSLVDIRAEAFFGQGTRLTVV.

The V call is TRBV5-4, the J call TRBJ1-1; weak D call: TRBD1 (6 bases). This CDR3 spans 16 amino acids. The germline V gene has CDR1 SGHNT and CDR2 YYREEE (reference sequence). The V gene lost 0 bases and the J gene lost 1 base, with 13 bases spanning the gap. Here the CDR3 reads CASSLGQGRWNTEAFF. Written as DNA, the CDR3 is TGTGCCAGCAGCTTGGGTCAGGGGAGATGGAACACTGAAGCTTTCTTT. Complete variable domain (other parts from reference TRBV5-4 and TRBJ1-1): ETGVTQSPTHLIKTRGQQVTLRCSSQSGHNTVSWYQQALGQGPQFIFQYYREEENGRGNFPPRFSGLQFPNYSSELNVNALELDDSALYLCASSLGQGRWNTEAFFGQGTRLTVV.

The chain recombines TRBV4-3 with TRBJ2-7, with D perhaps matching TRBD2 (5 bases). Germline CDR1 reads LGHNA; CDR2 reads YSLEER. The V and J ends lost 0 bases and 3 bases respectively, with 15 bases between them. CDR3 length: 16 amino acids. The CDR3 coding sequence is TGCGCCAGCAGCCAAGATATTTCCGCGGCGGGCTACGAGCAGTACTTC. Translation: CASSQDISAAGYEQYF.

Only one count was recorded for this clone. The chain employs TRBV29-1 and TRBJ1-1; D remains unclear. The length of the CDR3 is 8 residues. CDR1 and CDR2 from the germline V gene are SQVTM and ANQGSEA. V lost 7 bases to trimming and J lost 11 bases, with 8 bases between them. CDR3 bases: TGCAGCGGTCCGTTTGCTTTCTTT. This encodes CSGPFAFF.

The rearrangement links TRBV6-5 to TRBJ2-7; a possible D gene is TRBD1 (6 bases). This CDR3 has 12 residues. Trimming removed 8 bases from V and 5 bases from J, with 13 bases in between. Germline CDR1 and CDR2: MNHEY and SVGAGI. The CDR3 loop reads CASDRISDEQYF. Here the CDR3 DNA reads TGTGCCAGCGACAGGATCAGCGACGAGCAGTACTTC.

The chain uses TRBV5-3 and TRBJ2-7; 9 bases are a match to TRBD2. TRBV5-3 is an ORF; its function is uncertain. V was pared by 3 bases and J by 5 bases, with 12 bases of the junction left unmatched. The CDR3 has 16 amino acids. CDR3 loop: CARSSGLAGAPHEQYF. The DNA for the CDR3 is TGTGCCAGAAGCTCCGGATTAGCGGGAGCCCCCCACGAGCAGTACTTC.

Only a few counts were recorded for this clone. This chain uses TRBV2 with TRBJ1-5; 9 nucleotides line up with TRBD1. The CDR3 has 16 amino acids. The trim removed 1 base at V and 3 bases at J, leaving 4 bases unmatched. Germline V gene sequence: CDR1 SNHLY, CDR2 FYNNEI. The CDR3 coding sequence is TGTGCCAGCAGTGAAGTTGGACAGGGGCCCAATCAGCCCCAGCATTTT. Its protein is CASSEVGQGPNQPQHF.

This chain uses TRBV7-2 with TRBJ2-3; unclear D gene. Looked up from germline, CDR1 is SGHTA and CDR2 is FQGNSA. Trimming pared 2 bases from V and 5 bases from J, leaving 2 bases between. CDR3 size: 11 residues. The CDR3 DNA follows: TGTGCCAGCAGCTTACTAGATACGCAGTATTTT. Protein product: CASSLLDTQYF. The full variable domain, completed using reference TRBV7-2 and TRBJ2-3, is GAGVSQSPSNKVTEKGKDVELRCDPISGHTALYWYRQSLGQGLEFLIYFQGNSAPDKSGLPSDRFSAERTGGSVSTLTIQRTQQEDSAVYLCASSLLDTQYFGPGTRLTVL.

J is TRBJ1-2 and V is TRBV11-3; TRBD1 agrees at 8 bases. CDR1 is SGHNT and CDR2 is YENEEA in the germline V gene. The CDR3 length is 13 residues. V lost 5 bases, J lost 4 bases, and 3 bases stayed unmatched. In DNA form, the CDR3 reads TGTGCCAGCAGCCAGGACAGGGTCTATGGCTACACCTTC. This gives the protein CASSQDRVYGYTF.

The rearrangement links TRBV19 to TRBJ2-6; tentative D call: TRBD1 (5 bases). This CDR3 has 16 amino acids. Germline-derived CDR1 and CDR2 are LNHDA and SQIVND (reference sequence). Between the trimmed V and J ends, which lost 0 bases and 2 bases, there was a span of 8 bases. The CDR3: CASSIDWGPGANVLTF. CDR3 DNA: TGTGCCAGTAGTATAGATTGGGGCCCTGGGGCCAACGTCCTGACTTTC.

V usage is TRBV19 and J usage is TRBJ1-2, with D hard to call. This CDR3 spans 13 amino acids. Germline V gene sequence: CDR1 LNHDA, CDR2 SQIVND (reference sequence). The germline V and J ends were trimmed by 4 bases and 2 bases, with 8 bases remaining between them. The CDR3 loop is CASSSNGNYGYTF. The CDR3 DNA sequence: TGTGCCAGTAGTAGTAACGGGAACTATGGCTACACCTTC.

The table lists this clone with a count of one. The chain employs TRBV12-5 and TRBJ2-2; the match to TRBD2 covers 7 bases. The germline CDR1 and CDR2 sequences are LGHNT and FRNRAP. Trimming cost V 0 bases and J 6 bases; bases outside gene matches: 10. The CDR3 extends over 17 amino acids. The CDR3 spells CASGLVLITSEAGELFF. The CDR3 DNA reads TGTGCTAGTGGTTTGGTACTAATTACTAGCGAGGCCGGGGAGCTGTTTTTT. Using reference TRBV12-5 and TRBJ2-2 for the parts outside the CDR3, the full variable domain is DARVTQTPRHKVTEMGQEVTMRCQPILGHNTVFWYRQTMMQGLELLAYFRNRAPLDDSGMPKDRFSAEMPDATLATLKIQPSEPRDSAVYFCASGLVLITSEAGELFFGEGSRLTVL.

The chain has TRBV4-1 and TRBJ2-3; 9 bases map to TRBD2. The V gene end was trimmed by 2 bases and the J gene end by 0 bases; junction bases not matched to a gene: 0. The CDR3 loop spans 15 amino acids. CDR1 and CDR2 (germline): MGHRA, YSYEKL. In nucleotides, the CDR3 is TGCGCCAGCAGCCAACTAGCGGGGAGCACAGATACGCAGTATTTT. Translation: CASSQLAGSTDTQYF.

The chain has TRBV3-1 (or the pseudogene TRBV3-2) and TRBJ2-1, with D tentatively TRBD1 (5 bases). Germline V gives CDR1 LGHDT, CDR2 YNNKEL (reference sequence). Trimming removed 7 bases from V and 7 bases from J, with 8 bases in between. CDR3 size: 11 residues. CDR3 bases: TGTGCCAGCACAGGGCCTAATGAGCAGTTCTTC. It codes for CASTGPNEQFF.

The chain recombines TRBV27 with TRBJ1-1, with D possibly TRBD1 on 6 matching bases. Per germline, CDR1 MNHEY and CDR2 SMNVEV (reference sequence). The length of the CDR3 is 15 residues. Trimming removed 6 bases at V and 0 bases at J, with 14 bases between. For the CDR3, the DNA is TGTGCCAGCAGCCTGGACAGACTCATGAACACTGAAGCTTTCTTT. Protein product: CASSLDRLMNTEAFF.

In DNA form, the CDR3 reads TGTGCCAGCAGCTTATGGGCCAGAAATTCACCCCTCCACTTT. Its translation is CASSLWARNSPLHF. This chain connects TRBV7-2 to TRBJ1-6, with D unresolved. Germline loops: CDR1 SGHTA, CDR2 FQGNSA. The V end was cut by 2 bases, the J end by 7 bases, with 9 bases between. There are 14 residues in the CDR3.

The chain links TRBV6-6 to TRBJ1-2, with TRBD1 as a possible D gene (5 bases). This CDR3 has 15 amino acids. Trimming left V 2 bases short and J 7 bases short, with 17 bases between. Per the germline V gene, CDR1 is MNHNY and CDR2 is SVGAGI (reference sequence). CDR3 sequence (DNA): TGTGCCAGCAGTTACCCCGGGGGGGGACGAGGTGGCTACACCTTC. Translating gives CASSYPGGGRGGYTF.

The CDR3 coding sequence is TGTGCCAGCAGCTTATTGGAGGGCGATTTTCCCTTCGCCACTGAAGCTTTCTTT. The encoded protein is CASSLLEGDFPFATEAFF. This chain connects TRBV11-2 to TRBJ1-1; D is unclear. Germline CDR1 reads SGHAT; CDR2 reads FQNNGV. This CDR3 contains 18 residues. Trimming stripped 2 bases from V and 4 bases from J, with 23 bases between.

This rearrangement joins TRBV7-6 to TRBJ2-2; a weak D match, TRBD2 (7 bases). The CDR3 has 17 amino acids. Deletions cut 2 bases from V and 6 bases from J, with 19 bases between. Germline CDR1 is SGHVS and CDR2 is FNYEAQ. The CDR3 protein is CASSLQHGGQLSGELFF. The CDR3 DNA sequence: TGTGCCAGCAGCTTACAGCACGGGGGGCAGTTATCCGGGGAGCTGTTTTTT.

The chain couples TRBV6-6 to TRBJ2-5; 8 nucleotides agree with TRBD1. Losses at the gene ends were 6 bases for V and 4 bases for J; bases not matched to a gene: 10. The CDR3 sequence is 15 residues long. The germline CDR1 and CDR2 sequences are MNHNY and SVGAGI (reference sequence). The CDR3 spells CASSTGQAYGETQYF. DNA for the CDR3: TGTGCCAGCAGCACGGGACAGGCGTATGGAGAGACCCAGTACTTC.